This T cell receptor beta chain is from a study of blood T cell repertoires in COVID-19. As for the study in general: T cells, B-cell-depleted T cells, or PBMCs provided the cDNA or gDNA that served as material.

V was pared by 2 bases and J by 6 bases, with 3 bases of the junction left unmatched. The CDR3 totals 14 residues. Looked up from germline, CDR1 is LGHDT and CDR2 is YNNKEL (reference sequence). Generated by immunoSEQ multiplex PCR, the TCRdb table keeps only in-frame clones and is missing some. The sample yields roughly 200,000 clones, under 90% seen once. The TCR comes from a human donor in a cohort sampled during active COVID-19. The chain has TRBV3-1 (or the pseudogene TRBV3-2) and TRBJ1-5, with 8 bases aligning to TRBD1. Sequencing was carried out using peripheral blood. The CDR3 DNA sequence: TGTGCCAGCAGCCAAACAGGGGGAGGTCAGCCCCAGCATTTT. Encoded protein: CASSQTGGGQPQHF.